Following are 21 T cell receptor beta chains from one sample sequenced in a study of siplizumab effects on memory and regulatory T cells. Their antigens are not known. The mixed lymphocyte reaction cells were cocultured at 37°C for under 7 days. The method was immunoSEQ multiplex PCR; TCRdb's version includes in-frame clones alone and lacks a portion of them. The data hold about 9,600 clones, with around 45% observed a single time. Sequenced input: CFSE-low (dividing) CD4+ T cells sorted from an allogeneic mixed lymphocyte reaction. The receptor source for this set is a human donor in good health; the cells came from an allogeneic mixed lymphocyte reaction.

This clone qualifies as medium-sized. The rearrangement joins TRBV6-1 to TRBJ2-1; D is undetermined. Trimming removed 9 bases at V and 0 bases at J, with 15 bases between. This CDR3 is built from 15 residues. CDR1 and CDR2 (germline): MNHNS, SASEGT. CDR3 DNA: TGTGCCAGTGCCCCCCAGGTAGGCTCCTACAATGAGCAGTTCTTC. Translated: CASAPQVGSYNEQFF.

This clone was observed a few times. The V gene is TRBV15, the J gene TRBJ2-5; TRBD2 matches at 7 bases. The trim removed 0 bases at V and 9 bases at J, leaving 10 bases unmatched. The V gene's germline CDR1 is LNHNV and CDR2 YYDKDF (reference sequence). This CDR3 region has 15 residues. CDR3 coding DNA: TGTGCCACCAGCAGAGATGATTTCGGGGGGACTTCCCAGTACTTC. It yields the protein CATSRDDFGGTSQYF.

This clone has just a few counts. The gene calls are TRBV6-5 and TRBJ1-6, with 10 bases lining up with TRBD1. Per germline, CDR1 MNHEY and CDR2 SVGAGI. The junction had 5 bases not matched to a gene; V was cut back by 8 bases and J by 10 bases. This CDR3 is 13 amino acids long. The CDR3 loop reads CASGTGVESPLHF. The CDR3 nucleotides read TGTGCCAGCGGGACAGGGGTTGAGTCACCCCTCCACTTT.

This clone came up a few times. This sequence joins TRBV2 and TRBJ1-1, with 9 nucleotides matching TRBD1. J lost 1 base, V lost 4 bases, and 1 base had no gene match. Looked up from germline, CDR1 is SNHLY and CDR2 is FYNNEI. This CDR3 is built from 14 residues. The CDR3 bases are TGTGCCAGCAGTGGACAGGGGGGGAACACTGAAGCTTTCTTT. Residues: CASSGQGGNTEAFF.

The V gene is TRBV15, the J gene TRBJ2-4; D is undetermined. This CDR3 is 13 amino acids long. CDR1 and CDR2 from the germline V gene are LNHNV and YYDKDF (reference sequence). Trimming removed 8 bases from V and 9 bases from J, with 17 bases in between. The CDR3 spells CATGTLRSIIQYF. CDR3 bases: TGTGCCACCGGAACATTACGGTCTATCATTCAGTACTTC.

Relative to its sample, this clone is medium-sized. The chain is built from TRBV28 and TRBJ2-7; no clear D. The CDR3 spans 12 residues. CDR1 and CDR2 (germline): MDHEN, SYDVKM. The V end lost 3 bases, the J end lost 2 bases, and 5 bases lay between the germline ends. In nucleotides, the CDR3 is TGTGCCAGCAGTTTTGGGGCCTACGAGCAGTACTTC. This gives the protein CASSFGAYEQYF.

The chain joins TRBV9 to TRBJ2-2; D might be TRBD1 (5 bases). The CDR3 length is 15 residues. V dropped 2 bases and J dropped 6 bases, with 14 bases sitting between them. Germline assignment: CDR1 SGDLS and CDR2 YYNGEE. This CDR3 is CASSVGHVGAGELFF. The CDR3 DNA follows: TGTGCCAGCAGCGTGGGTCACGTAGGGGCCGGGGAGCTGTTTTTT.

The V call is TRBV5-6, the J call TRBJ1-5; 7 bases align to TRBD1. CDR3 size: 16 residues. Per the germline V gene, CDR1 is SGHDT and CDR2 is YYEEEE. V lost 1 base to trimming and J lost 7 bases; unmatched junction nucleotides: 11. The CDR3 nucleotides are TGTGCCAGCAGCTTGTTCTCTGGACAGGTCGGACAGCCCCAGCATTTT. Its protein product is CASSLFSGQVGQPQHF.

The CDR3 sequence is CASSKEFKQYF. CDR3 coding DNA: TGTGCCAGCAGCAAAGAATTTAAGCAGTACTTC. V is TRBV21-1 and J is TRBJ2-7; whether TRBD2, the table's D call, matches the DNA was not checked. TRBV21-1 is classified as a pseudogene. The CDR3 has 11 amino acids.

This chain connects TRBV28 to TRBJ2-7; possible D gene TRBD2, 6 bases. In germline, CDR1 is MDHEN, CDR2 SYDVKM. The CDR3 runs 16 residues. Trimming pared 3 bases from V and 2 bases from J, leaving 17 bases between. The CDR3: CASSLPLNLAPYEQYF. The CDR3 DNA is TGTGCCAGCAGTTTGCCGTTGAATCTAGCGCCCTACGAGCAGTACTTC.

Here the CDR3 reads CASSVDLEAPEAFF. CDR3 nucleotides: TGTGCCAGCAGCGTAGATCTGGAAGCCCCAGAAGCTTTCTTT. The genes are TRBV9 and TRBJ1-1, with D unresolved. V was shortened by 0 bases and J by 8 bases, with 14 bases between the two germline ends. The V gene's germline CDR1 is SGDLS and CDR2 YYNGEE. CDR3 length: 14 amino acids.

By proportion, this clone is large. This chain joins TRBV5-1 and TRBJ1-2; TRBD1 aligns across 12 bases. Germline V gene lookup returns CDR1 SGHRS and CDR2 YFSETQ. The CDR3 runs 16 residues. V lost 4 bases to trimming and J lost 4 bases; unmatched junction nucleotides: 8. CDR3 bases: TGCGCCAGCAGCACCGGGACAGGGGGCGTGTTCTATGGCTACACCTTC. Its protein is CASSTGTGGVFYGYTF.

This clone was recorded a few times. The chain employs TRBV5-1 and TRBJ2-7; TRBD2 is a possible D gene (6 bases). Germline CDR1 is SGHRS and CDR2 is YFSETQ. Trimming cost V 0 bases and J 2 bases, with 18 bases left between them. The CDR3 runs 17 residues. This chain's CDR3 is CASSLAAGSQRTYEQYF. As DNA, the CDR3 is TGCGCCAGCAGCTTGGCAGCGGGTTCCCAAAGGACCTACGAGCAGTACTTC.

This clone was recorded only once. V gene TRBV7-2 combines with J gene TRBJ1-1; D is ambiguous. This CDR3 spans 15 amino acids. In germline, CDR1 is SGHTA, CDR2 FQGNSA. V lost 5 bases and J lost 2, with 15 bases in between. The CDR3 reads CASSPSGSGNTEAFF. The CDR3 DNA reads TGTGCCAGCAGCCCCTCGGGCAGTGGTAACACTGAAGCTTTCTTT.

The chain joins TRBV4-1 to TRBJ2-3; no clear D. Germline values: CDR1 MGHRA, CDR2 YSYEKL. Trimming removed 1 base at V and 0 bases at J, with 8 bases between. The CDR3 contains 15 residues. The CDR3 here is CASSQGAISTDTQYF. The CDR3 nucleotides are TGCGCCAGCAGCCAAGGGGCCATAAGCACAGATACGCAGTATTTT.

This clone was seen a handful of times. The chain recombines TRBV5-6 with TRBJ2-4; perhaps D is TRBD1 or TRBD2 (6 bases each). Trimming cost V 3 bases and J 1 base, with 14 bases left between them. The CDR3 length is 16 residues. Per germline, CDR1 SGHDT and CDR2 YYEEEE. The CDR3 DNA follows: TGTGCCAGCAGCTACCTGGGGGCGGGGGCCAAAAACATTCAGTACTTC. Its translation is CASSYLGAGAKNIQYF.

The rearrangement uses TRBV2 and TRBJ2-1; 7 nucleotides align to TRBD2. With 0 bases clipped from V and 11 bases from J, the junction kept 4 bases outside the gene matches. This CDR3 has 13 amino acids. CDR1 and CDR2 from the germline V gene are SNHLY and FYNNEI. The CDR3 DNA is TGTGCCAGCAGTGAAGCTAAACTAGCGAAGCAGTTCTTC. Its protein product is CASSEAKLAKQFF.

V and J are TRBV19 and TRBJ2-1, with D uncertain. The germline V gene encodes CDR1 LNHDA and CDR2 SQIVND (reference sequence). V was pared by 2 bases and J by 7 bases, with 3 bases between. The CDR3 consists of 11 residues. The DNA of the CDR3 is TGTGCCAGTAGTATACGGAATGAGCAGTTCTTC. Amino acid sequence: CASSIRNEQFF.

CDR3 nucleotide sequence: TGTGCCTGGAGCAGGGGAGGGGCGCGCCACGAGCAGTACTTC. Its translation: CAWSRGGARHEQYF. The chain recombines TRBV30 with TRBJ2-7; D is perhaps TRBD2 (7 bases). Germline V gives CDR1 GTSNPN, CDR2 SVGIG (reference sequence). The CDR3 is 14 amino acids. V was pared by 3 bases and J by 5 bases, with 17 bases between.

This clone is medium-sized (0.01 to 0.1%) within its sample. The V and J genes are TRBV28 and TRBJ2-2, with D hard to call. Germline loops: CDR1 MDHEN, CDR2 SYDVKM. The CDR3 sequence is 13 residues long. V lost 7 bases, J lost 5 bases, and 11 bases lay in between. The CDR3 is CASKGPNTGELFF. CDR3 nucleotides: TGTGCCAGCAAAGGACCTAATACCGGGGAGCTGTTTTTT.

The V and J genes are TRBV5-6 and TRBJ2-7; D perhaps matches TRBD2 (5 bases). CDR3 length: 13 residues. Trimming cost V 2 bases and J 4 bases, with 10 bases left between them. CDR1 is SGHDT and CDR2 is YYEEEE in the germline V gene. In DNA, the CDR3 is TGTGCCAGCAGCTTCGGAGGCGGGTACGAGCAGTACTTC. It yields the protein CASSFGGGYEQYF.